This TCR beta chain emerged from a study of CD8+ T cells in alopecia areata. With regard to this clone: Its antigen is still unknown.

The CDR3 consists of 13 residues. The V gene's germline CDR1 is SGHRS and CDR2 YFSETQ. V dropped 1 base and J dropped 6; count of bases not matched to a gene: 1. The study's findings and limits: Researchers report lesional scalp, most notably alopecia totalis/universalis, outstripped normal scalp in clonality.

Sequencing relied on a cDNA template that was reverse transcribed from extracted RNA. Sequencing used immunoSEQ multiplex PCR; TCRdb keeps in-frame clones, though not all of them. The data contain 120,000 to 150,000 clones, around 50% of them seen just once; the ten biggest clones take up roughly 7.5%. J is TRBJ2-1 and V is TRBV5-1, with 7 bases that match TRBD1. Sequenced material: CD4+ T cells sorted from blood. The receptor was derived from a human donor with alopecia areata. The CDR3 nucleotides are TGCGCCAGCAGCTTGACAGGGGTCAATGAGCAGTTCTTC. Its protein is CASSLTGVNEQFF.